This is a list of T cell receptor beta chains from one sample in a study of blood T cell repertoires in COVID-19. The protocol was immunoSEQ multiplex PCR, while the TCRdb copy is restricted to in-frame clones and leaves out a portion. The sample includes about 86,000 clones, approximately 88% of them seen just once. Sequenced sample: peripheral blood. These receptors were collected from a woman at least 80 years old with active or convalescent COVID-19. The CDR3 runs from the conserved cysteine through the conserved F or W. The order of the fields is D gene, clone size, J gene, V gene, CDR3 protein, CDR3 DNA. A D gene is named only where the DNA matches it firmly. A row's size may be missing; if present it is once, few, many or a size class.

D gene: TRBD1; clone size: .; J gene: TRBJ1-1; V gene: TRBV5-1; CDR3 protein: CASSYTTGGLGTEAFF; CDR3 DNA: TGCGCCAGCAGCTACACCACAGGGGGCTTGGGCACTGAAGCTTTCTTT
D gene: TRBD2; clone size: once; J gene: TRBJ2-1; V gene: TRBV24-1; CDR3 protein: CATSEVPGLAGTPYNEQFF; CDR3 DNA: TGTGCCACCAGTGAAGTACCGGGACTAGCGGGGACACCCTACAATGAGCAGTTCTTC
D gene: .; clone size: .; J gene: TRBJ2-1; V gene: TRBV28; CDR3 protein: CASRGRGGSYNEQFF; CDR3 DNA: TGTGCCAGCAGGGGAAGGGGGGGGTCCTACAATGAGCAGTTCTTC
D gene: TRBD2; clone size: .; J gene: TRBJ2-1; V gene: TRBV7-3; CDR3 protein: CASSLPPSAGASNEQFF; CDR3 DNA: TGTGCCAGCAGCTTACCGCCCTCAGCGGGAGCATCCAATGAGCAGTTCTTC
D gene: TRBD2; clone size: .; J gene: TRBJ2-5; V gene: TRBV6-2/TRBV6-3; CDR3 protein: CASSRGWGGQETQYF; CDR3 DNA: TGTGCCAGCAGCCGCGGGTGGGGGGGGCAAGAGACCCAGTACTTC
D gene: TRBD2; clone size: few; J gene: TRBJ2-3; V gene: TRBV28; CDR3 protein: CASRVAGSSTDTQYF; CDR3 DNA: TGTGCCAGCAGGGTAGCGGGGTCTAGCACAGATACGCAGTATTTT
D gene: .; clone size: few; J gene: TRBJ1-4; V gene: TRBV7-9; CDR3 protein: CASSLGTGTNEKLFF; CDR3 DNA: TGTGCCAGCAGCTTGGGGACTGGCACTAATGAAAAACTGTTTTTT
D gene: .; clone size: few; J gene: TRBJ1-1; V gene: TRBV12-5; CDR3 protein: CASALPRGTEAFF; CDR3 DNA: TGTGCTAGTGCCCTACCCAGGGGAACTGAAGCTTTCTTT
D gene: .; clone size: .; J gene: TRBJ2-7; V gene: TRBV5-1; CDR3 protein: CASSLGQGGEQYF; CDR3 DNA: TGCGCCAGCAGCTTGGGGCAGGGGGGCGAGCAGTACTTC
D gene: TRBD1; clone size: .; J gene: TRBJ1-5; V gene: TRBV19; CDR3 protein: CASSPHPGGGQGILMGNQPQHF; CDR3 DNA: TGTGCCAGTAGTCCCCACCCCGGCGGGGGACAGGGAATTTTGATGGGCAATCAGCCCCAGCATTTT
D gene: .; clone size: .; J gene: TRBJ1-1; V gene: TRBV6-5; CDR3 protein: CASSRILPPSAFF; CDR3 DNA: TGTGCCAGCAGTCGAATCCTACCCCCCTCTGCTTTCTTT
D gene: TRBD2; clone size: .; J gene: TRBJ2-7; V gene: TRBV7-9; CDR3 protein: CASSHPGGSYEQYF; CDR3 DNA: TGTGCCAGCAGCCACCCGGGGGGATCCTACGAGCAGTACTTC
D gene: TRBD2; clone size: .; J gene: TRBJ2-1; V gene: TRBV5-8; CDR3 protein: CASNRRGVTNEQFF; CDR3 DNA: TGTGCCAGCAACAGACGGGGGGTCACCAATGAGCAGTTCTTC
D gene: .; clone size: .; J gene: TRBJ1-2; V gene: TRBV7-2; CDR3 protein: CASTFGGGYTF; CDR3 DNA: TGTGCCAGCACCTTCGGGGGGGGCTACACCTTC
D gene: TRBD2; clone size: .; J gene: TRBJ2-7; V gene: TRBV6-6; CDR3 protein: CASSYAPLAGAYEQYF; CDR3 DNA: TGTGCCAGCAGTTACGCCCCACTAGCGGGGGCCTACGAGCAGTACTTC
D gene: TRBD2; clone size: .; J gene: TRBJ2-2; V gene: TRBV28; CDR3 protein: CASSRSPRTSGELFF; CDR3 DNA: TGTGCCAGCAGCCGTAGCCCTCGGACTAGCGGGGAGCTGTTTTTT
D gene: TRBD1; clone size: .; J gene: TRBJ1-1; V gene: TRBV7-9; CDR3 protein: CASRLDREGTEAFF; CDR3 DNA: TGTGCCAGCAGGCTGGACAGGGAGGGAACTGAAGCTTTCTTT